This T cell receptor (beta chain) derives from a study of blood T cell repertoires in COVID-19. Across the whole study: Specimens from acute and convalescent COVID-19 originated in the United States, Italy and Spain. PBMCs, B-cell-depleted T cells, or T cells were the source of the cDNA or gDNA that made up the material.

Authors' methods: Nucleated cell number was recorded as an estimate derived from reference gene primer amplification. This table comes from immunoSEQ multiplex PCR, and its TCRdb copy is limited to in-frame clones, with some not included. D and trimming come from the DNA, and the V and J calls and clone size come from that table. The profile shows 250,000 or so clones, approximately 85% of them singletons. The receptor comes from a woman in her 30s with acute or convalescent COVID-19. Sequences were obtained from peripheral blood.

The CDR3 protein is CSVSTQGSNSPLHF. The CDR3 DNA is TGCAGCGTTTCCACCCAGGGAAGTAATTCACCCCTCCACTTT. The rearrangement links TRBV29-1 to TRBJ1-6, with a tentative D call TRBD1 (5 bases). Germline values: CDR1 SQVTM, CDR2 ANQGSEA. The CDR3 contains 14 residues. Deletions cut 5 bases from V and 6 bases from J, with 14 bases between.